The 31 T cell receptor beta chains presented below share a single source sample, sequenced in a study of blood T cell repertoires in COVID-19. The protocol was immunoSEQ multiplex PCR, while the TCRdb copy is restricted to in-frame clones and leaves out a portion. The sample lists around 180,000 clones, about 83% occurring once. Material for sequencing was PBMCs or T cells enriched from blood (not recorded which). These TCRs come from a woman aged 25 to 39 who had recovered from COVID-19.

The rearrangement links TRBV5-6 to TRBJ1-5; possibly TRBD1 for D (5 bases). Trimming left V 3 bases short and J 7 bases short, with 20 bases between. Germline V gene data show CDR1 as SGHDT and CDR2 as YYEEEE. The CDR3 sequence is 16 residues long. The CDR3 nucleotides read TGTGCCAGCAGCTGGTCCAGGGCCGCCCCCACACAGCCCCAGCATTTT. Amino acids: CASSWSRAAPTQPQHF.

The chain has TRBV4-2 and TRBJ1-2, with D possibly matching TRBD1 (6 bases). The V end was cut by 1 base, the J end by 0 bases, with 24 bases between. This CDR3 has 20 residues. Germline values: CDR1 LGHNA, CDR2 YNFKEQ. CDR3 DNA sequence: TGTGCCAGCAGCCAAGTTATTAGCCAATACACAGGGCCTGCTAACTATGGCTACACCTTC. It is translated as CASSQVISQYTGPANYGYTF.

The chain employs TRBV14 and TRBJ2-5; possibly TRBD2 for D (6 bases). Trimming left V 4 bases short and J 9 bases short, with 12 bases between. Germline assignment: CDR1 SGHDN and CDR2 FVKESK. The CDR3 sequence is 12 residues long. The CDR3 reads CASSLGGEAQYF. In DNA, the CDR3 is TGTGCCAGCAGCCTCGGTGGGGAGGCCCAGTACTTC.

The chain links TRBV5-1 to TRBJ2-3, with D perhaps TRBD2 (6 bases). In germline, CDR1 is SGHRS, CDR2 YFSETQ. The CDR3 loop spans 17 amino acids. V was pared by 0 bases and J by 2 bases, with 16 bases between. Here the CDR3 DNA reads TGCGCCAGCAGCTTGGATGTCGGCGGGGCCCCCACAGATACGCAGTATTTT. This gives the protein CASSLDVGGAPTDTQYF.

The gene calls are TRBV29-1 and TRBJ2-4; tentatively, D is TRBD2 (6 bases). Trimming removed 3 bases from V and 6 bases from J, with 18 bases in between. Germline lookup yields CDR1 SQVTM and CDR2 ANQGSEA. The CDR3 has 15 residues. For the CDR3, the DNA is TGCAGCGTTGATGATATCGGCGGGATTGGAAACATTCAGTACTTC. It specifies CSVDDIGGIGNIQYF. Full variable domain (rest looked up from reference TRBV29-1 and TRBJ2-4): SAVISQKPSRDICQRGTSLTIQCQVDSQVTMMFWYRQQPGQSLTLIATANQGSEATYESGFVIDKFPISRPNLTFSTLTVSNMSPEDSSIYLCSVDDIGGIGNIQYFGAGTRLSVL.

The rearrangement links TRBV28 to TRBJ2-7, with a weak D call TRBD1 (7 bases). The CDR3 extends over 15 amino acids. With 6 bases removed from V and 0 bases from J, the gap between germline ends came to 15 bases. In germline, CDR1 is MDHEN, CDR2 SYDVKM. CDR3 in DNA: TGTGCCAGCAGCCGGGAGACAGGGAGCTCCTACGAGCAGTACTTC. It specifies CASSRETGSSYEQYF.

The rearrangement uses TRBV19 and TRBJ2-5, with D perhaps TRBD2 (5 bases). Trimming removed 3 bases from V and 2 bases from J, with 13 bases in between. CDR1 and CDR2 from the germline V gene are LNHDA and SQIVND (reference sequence). CDR3 length equals 15 residues. CDR3 loop: CASSINGKRQETQYF. CDR3 in DNA: TGTGCCAGTAGTATTAACGGGAAGCGGCAAGAGACCCAGTACTTC.

This chain joins TRBV19 and TRBJ2-3, with TRBD1 matching 9 bases. The junction had 2 bases not matched to a gene; V was cut back by 1 base and J by 3 bases. This CDR3 is built from 15 residues. Per the germline V gene, CDR1 is LNHDA and CDR2 is SQIVND (reference sequence). The CDR3 DNA reads as TGTGCCAGTAGTATAGGGACAGGGGAAACAGATACGCAGTATTTT. This gives the protein CASSIGTGETDTQYF.

The rearrangement uses TRBV7-9 and TRBJ2-5; TRBD2 matches 14 bases. Germline V gene sequence: CDR1 SEHNR, CDR2 FQNEAQ (reference sequence). The CDR3 spans 16 residues. J was trimmed by 4 bases and V by 3 bases; bases with no gene match: 4. Here the CDR3 DNA reads TGTGCCAGCAGCTTCGGACTAGCGGGGGGTGGAGAGACCCAGTACTTC. Its translation is CASSFGLAGGGETQYF.

This chain connects TRBV19 to TRBJ2-1; the D gene is possibly TRBD2 (5 bases). Germline V gene sequence: CDR1 LNHDA, CDR2 SQIVND (reference sequence). The CDR3 covers 12 residues. V lost 7 bases and J 7 bases, leaving 11 bases between the germline ends. This CDR3 reads CASTDRENEQFF. The CDR3 region has the DNA TGTGCCAGTACAGATAGGGAGAATGAGCAGTTCTTC.

The rearrangement uses TRBV7-2 and TRBJ1-5; D perhaps matches TRBD1 (6 bases). V shed 1 base and J shed 3 bases, with 10 bases lying between them. The germline gives CDR1 SGHTA, CDR2 FQGNSA. CDR3 size: 15 residues. CDR3 bases: TGTGCCAGCAGCTTAGAGCCAGGGGTCAATCAGCCCCAGCATTTT. Amino acids: CASSLEPGVNQPQHF.

CDR3 DNA: TGTGCCAGCACCATGGACAGTAACTCCTACGAGCAGTACTTC. Translating gives CASTMDSNSYEQYF. The chain joins TRBV11-2 to TRBJ2-7; maybe TRBD1 (6 bases). The CDR3 extends over 14 amino acids. Trimming took off 7 bases at V and 0 bases at J, with 13 bases between the two ends. Germline V gene data show CDR1 as SGHAT and CDR2 as FQNNGV.

This chain links TRBV27 with TRBJ1-2; TRBD1 agrees at 9 bases. The CDR3 covers 12 residues. The junction had 3 bases not matched to a gene; V was cut back by 6 bases and J by 7 bases. Germline V gives CDR1 MNHEY, CDR2 SMNVEV (reference sequence). CDR3 in DNA: TGTGCCAGCAGGGGGACAGGGTTTGGCTACACCTTC. It encodes CASRGTGFGYTF.

V gene TRBV10-3 combines with J gene TRBJ2-4; D might be TRBD1 (5 bases). CDR1 is ENHRY, CDR2 SYGVKD, per germline. The CDR3 is 17 residues long. Trimming shortened V by 0 bases and J by 1 base, and 13 bases separated the two germline ends. The CDR3 reads CAISESVRQWAKNIQYF. The DNA of the CDR3 is TGTGCCATCAGTGAGTCGGTGAGACAGTGGGCCAAAAACATTCAGTACTTC.

The J gene is TRBJ1-2, the V gene TRBV19, with 12 bases aligning to TRBD1. This CDR3 comprises 15 residues. Germline CDR1 reads LNHDA; CDR2 reads SQIVND (reference sequence). After removal of 4 bases from V and 7 bases from J, the junction contained 7 bases not matched to a gene. The CDR3 region has the DNA TGTGCCAGTAGTACCCGGGACAGGGGGCCAGGTGGCTACACCTTC. This sequence encodes CASSTRDRGPGGYTF.

V gene TRBV6-4 combines with J gene TRBJ1-2; 8 bases are a match to TRBD1. V shed 5 bases and J 4 bases; nucleotides not matched to a gene: 9. In germline, CDR1 is MRHNA, CDR2 SNTAGT. The CDR3 length is 15 residues. The CDR3: CASSPTAGGGYGYTF. CDR3 sequence (DNA): TGTGCCAGCAGTCCAACGGCAGGGGGCGGCTATGGCTACACCTTC.

V is TRBV7-2 and J is TRBJ1-6; D is uncertain. With 1 base removed from V and 6 bases from J, the gap between germline ends came to 19 bases. Germline CDR1 and CDR2: SGHTA and FQGNSA. The CDR3 spans 18 residues. The CDR3 coding sequence is TGTGCCAGCAGCTTAGACGGATTAGTTGGCAGGCTTAATTCACCCCTCCACTTT. Residues: CASSLDGLVGRLNSPLHF.

This chain links TRBV29-1 with TRBJ1-2; D is undetermined. The germline gives CDR1 SQVTM, CDR2 ANQGSEA. V dropped 0 bases and J dropped 11 bases, with 16 bases sitting between them. This CDR3 contains 13 residues. The CDR3 spells CSVEEATPGSYTF. For the CDR3, the DNA is TGCAGCGTTGAAGAGGCCACCCCGGGGAGTTACACCTTC.

In nucleotides, the CDR3 is TGTGCCAGCGGGAGCTCTGGAAACACCATATATTTT. Encoded protein: CASGSSGNTIYF. This chain uses TRBV6-5 with TRBJ1-3, with unresolved D. CDR1 and CDR2 (germline): MNHEY, SVGAGI. V lost 8 bases and J 0 bases, leaving 5 bases between the germline ends. The CDR3 contains 12 residues.

J is TRBJ1-1 and V is TRBV11-2; D is undetermined. Looked up from germline, CDR1 is SGHAT and CDR2 is FQNNGV. Trimming pared 5 bases from V and 6 bases from J, leaving 10 bases between. CDR3 length equals 12 residues. The CDR3 reads CASSVAPPEAFF. The CDR3 coding sequence is TGTGCCAGCAGCGTAGCCCCTCCTGAAGCTTTCTTT.

The chain joins TRBV27 to TRBJ2-7; 10 nucleotides line up with TRBD1. The junction had 12 bases not matched to a gene; V was cut back by 6 bases and J by 4 bases. The CDR3 runs 16 residues. Germline V gives CDR1 MNHEY, CDR2 SMNVEV (reference sequence). This CDR3 reads CASRTGTGAAQYEQYF. The CDR3 nucleotides are TGTGCCAGCAGGACCGGGACAGGGGCGGCTCAGTACGAGCAGTACTTC.

The rearrangement links TRBV6-5 to TRBJ1-1; a possible D gene is TRBD1 (6 bases). CDR1 and CDR2 (germline): MNHEY, SVGAGI. Trimming cost V 0 bases and J 11 bases, with 22 bases left between them. The CDR3 has 16 amino acids. The CDR3 DNA sequence: TGTGCCAGCAGTTACTCGATGGGGGACACACGCCGTCGGGCTTTCTTT. Amino acid sequence: CASSYSMGDTRRRAFF.

This chain links TRBV27 with TRBJ1-2; D not certain. The V and J ends lost 3 bases and 5 bases respectively, with 10 bases between them. The germline gives CDR1 MNHEY, CDR2 SMNVEV (reference sequence). The CDR3 loop spans 13 amino acids. The CDR3 reads CASSLAGGYGYTF. CDR3 DNA: TGTGCCAGCAGTTTGGCGGGAGGGTATGGCTACACCTTC.

This rearrangement joins TRBV12-3 or TRBV12-4 to TRBJ2-7; TRBD1 aligns across 10 bases. The CDR3 has 13 residues. The J segment lost 6 bases and the V segment lost 3 bases, leaving 2 bases of the junction unmatched. The CDR3 region has the DNA TGTGCCAGCAGTTTTGGACAGGGGGTCGAGCAGTACTTC. Protein: CASSFGQGVEQYF.

CDR3 in DNA: TGTGCCAGCAGCCACGCGGGGGGTGAGCAGTTCTTC. Its protein product is CASSHAGGEQFF. The V call is TRBV16, the J call TRBJ2-1, with 8 nucleotides matching TRBD2. CDR1 is KGHSY and CDR2 is FQNENV in the germline V gene. The V segment lost 3 bases and the J segment 9 bases; nucleotides outside the gene matches: 1. There are 12 residues in the CDR3. Full variable domain (outside the CDR3, taken from reference TRBV16 and TRBJ2-1): GEEVAQTPKHLVRGEGQKAKLYCAPIKGHSYVFWYQQVLKNEFKFLISFQNENVFDETGMPKERFSAKCLPNSPCSLEIQATKLEDSAVYFCASSHAGGEQFFGPGTRLTVL.

V gene TRBV6-5 combines with J gene TRBJ2-7; D ambiguous. The germline V gene has CDR1 MNHEY and CDR2 SVGAGI. V was shortened by 1 base and J by 10 bases, with 8 bases between the two germline ends. This CDR3 is 11 amino acids long. The CDR3, as DNA: TGTGCCAGCAGTTACTATGGCATACAGTACTTC. Its protein is CASSYYGIQYF.

The gene calls are TRBV28 and TRBJ1-1, with D possibly being TRBD1 (6 bases). This CDR3 comprises 12 residues. The germline CDR1 and CDR2 sequences are MDHEN and SYDVKM. Trimming shortened V by 6 bases and J by 11 bases, and 16 bases separated the two germline ends. CDR3 loop: CASSRGGRWAFF. The CDR3 coding sequence is TGTGCCAGCAGCCGGGGGGGGCGCTGGGCTTTCTTT.

The chain has TRBV2 and TRBJ2-3; D possibly corresponds to TRBD1 (6 bases). Germline CDR1 reads SNHLY; CDR2 reads FYNNEI. This CDR3 is 14 amino acids long. V lost 7 bases and J 4 bases, leaving 15 bases between the germline ends. The DNA for the CDR3 is TGTGCCAGCATCAACGAACAGGGCCCAGATACGCAGTATTTT. This encodes CASINEQGPDTQYF. Combining the CDR3 with reference TRBV2 and TRBJ2-3 gives the whole variable domain EPEVTQTPSHQVTQMGQEVILRCVPISNHLYFYWYRQILGQKVEFLVSFYNNEISEKSEIFDDQFSVERPDGSNFTLKIRSTKLEDSAMYFCASINEQGPDTQYFGPGTRLTVL.

DNA for the CDR3: TGTGCCAGCAGCCAGGCCAGCGGGAGGACCCTCACAGATACGCAGTATTTT. Protein product: CASSQASGRTLTDTQYF. The rearrangement joins TRBV3-1 (or the pseudogene TRBV3-2) to TRBJ2-3; the match to TRBD2 covers 9 bases. The CDR3 spans 17 residues. J gave up 2 bases and V 3 bases, and 9 bases lay outside the gene matches. In germline, CDR1 is LGHDT, CDR2 YNNKEL (reference sequence).

J is TRBJ2-5 and V is TRBV11-2; D might be TRBD1 (5 bases). This CDR3 has 12 residues. V was pared by 3 bases and J by 7 bases, with 9 bases between. Germline V gene data show CDR1 as SGHAT and CDR2 as FQNNGV. CDR3 DNA sequence: TGTGCCAGCAGCTTTGGGGCGGCGACCCAGTACTTC. Amino acid sequence: CASSFGAATQYF.

This clone was observed a few times. V usage is TRBV6-4 and J usage is TRBJ1-1, with D possibly being TRBD1 (6 bases). CDR3 length: 15 residues. The V gene lost 5 bases and the J gene lost 5 bases, with 18 bases spanning the gap. The V gene's germline CDR1 is MRHNA and CDR2 SNTAGT. The CDR3 reads CASSMEDSQGTEAFF. In nucleotides, the CDR3 is TGTGCCAGCAGTATGGAGGACAGTCAGGGAACTGAAGCTTTCTTT.